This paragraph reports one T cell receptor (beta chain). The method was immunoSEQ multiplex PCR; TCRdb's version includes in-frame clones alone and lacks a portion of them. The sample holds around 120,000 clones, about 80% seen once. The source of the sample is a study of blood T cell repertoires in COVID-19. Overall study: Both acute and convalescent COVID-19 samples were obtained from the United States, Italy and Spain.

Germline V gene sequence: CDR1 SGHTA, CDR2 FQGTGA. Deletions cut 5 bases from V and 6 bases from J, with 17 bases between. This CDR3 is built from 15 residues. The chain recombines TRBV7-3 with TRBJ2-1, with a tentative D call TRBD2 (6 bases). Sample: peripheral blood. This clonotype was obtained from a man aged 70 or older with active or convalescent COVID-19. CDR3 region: CASSPRGTLPNEQFF. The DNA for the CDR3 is TGTGCCAGCAGCCCCCGGGGGACCCTCCCCAATGAGCAGTTCTTC. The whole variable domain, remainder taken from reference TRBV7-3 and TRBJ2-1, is GAGVSQTPSNKVTEKGKYVELRCDPISGHTALYWYRQSLGQGPEFLIYFQGTGAADDSGLPNDRFFAVRPEGSVSTLKIQRTERGDSAVYLCASSPRGTLPNEQFFGPGTRLTVL.